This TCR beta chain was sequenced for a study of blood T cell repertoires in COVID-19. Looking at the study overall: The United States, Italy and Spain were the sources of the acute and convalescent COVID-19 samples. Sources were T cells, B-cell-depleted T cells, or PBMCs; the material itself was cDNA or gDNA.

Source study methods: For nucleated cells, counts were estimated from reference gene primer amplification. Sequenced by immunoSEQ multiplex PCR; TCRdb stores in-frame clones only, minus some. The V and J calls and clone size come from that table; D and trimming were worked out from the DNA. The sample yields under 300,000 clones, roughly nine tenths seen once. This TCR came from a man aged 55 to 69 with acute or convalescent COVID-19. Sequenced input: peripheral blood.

The CDR3 spells CASSVGTGNNYGYTF. The CDR3 nucleotides read TGTGCCAGCAGCGTCGGGACAGGGAATAACTATGGCTACACCTTC. The rearrangement joins TRBV9 to TRBJ1-2; 9 bases agree with TRBD1. This CDR3 contains 15 residues. Germline V gives CDR1 SGDLS, CDR2 YYNGEE. V lost 2 bases to trimming and J lost 1 base; unmatched junction nucleotides: 3.